This record looks at one T cell receptor beta chain sequence and its context. Sample time point: after dendritic cell vaccination, including at tumor progression/relapse. Only patients with spare fresh-frozen tumor and over two years of follow-up were included. None of the glioblastoma patients had an isocitrate dehydrogenase mutation. This sample stems from a study of glioma-infiltrating T cells after dendritic cell vaccination. Libraries were prepared by immunoSEQ multiplex PCR; TCRdb keeps only in-frame clonotypes and omits some of them. The data hold about 58,000 clones, with about 85% observed a single time. Deletions cut 5 bases from V and 4 bases from J, with 20 bases between. This CDR3 comprises 17 residues. From germline, CDR1 is SGHNT and CDR2 YENEEA.

The chain carries TRBV11-3 and TRBJ2-2, with D unclear. The sequence came from a human donor with glioblastoma. This specimen was blood, taken after dendritic cell vaccination. In DNA, the CDR3 is TGTGCCAGCAGCCCCCAGCCCCTGGAGAGCCCCACCGGGGAGCTGTTTTTT. It yields the protein CASSPQPLESPTGELFF.